Presented here are 20 T cell receptor beta chains from one specimen sequenced in a study of Ad26.COV2.S vaccination and SARS-CoV-2 variants. Treatment noted: some 20 received Ad26.COV2.S at low or high dose, single or two shots; a few received placebo; per-sample allocation not given. Samples came from day 63 after the first vaccine or placebo injection. TCRdb's copy holds only in-frame clones and misses some; the assay was immunoSEQ multiplex PCR. The table lists about 440,000 clones, about 83% of them singletons, with roughly 12% in the top ten. This specimen consisted of peripheral blood, obtained in a trial of Ad26.COV2.S vaccine versus placebo. These receptors were taken from a person between 18 and 59 years old who received the Ad26.COV2.S COVID-19 vaccine or a placebo.

The CDR3 coding sequence is TGTGCCATCAGTGGCGGGACGACTAGCAATCAGCCCCAGCATTTT. Protein sequence: CAISGGTTSNQPQHF. The chain joins TRBV10-3 to TRBJ1-5; a weak D match, TRBD1 (5 bases). Germline assignment: CDR1 ENHRY and CDR2 SYGVKD. The germline V and J ends were trimmed by 4 bases and 0 bases, with 10 bases remaining between them. CDR3 length: 15 residues.

The V call is TRBV9, the J call TRBJ1-3; D gene uncertain. Per germline, CDR1 SGDLS and CDR2 YYNGEE. V was cut by 0 bases and J by 2 bases, with 6 bases left in between. CDR3 length: 14 amino acids. CDR3 loop: CASSVEVAGNTIYF. In DNA form, the CDR3 reads TGTGCCAGCAGCGTAGAGGTGGCTGGAAACACCATATATTTT.

The V call is TRBV15, the J call TRBJ1-2, with 7 bases identical to TRBD1. CDR1 LNHNV and CDR2 YYDKDF come from the germline V gene (reference sequence). V gave up 4 bases and J gave up 5 bases; unmatched junction bases: 4. The CDR3 length is 13 residues. The CDR3: CATSTGQIYGYTF. Written as DNA, the CDR3 is TGTGCCACCAGCACGGGACAGATTTATGGCTACACCTTC.

This clone has a single count. The chain combines TRBV6-5 with TRBJ1-1; a possible D gene is TRBD1 (5 bases). V lost 10 bases and J lost 1, with 7 bases in between. CDR1 and CDR2 from the germline V gene are MNHEY and SVGAGI. CDR3 size: 11 residues. CDR3 sequence: CATDRNTEAFF. The CDR3, as DNA: TGTGCCACCGACAGGAACACTGAAGCTTTCTTT.

The chain is built from TRBV29-1 and TRBJ2-3; D is uncertain. CDR1 SQVTM and CDR2 ANQGSEA come from the germline V gene. V was trimmed by 1 base and J by 4 bases, leaving 12 bases between them. This CDR3 comprises 14 residues. The chain's CDR3 is CSVEGTRSPDTQYF. The CDR3 DNA follows: TGCAGCGTTGAAGGGACCCGGTCCCCAGATACGCAGTATTTT.

The chain employs TRBV7-3 and TRBJ2-5; a weak D match, TRBD1 (6 bases). Trimming stripped 6 bases from V and 3 bases from J, with 14 bases between. CDR1 SGHTA and CDR2 FQGTGA come from the germline V gene. The CDR3 has 14 residues. CDR3 sequence (DNA): TGTGCCAGCAGTTCGGGGCAGGGGAAAGAGACCCAGTACTTC. Translating gives CASSSGQGKETQYF.

This rearrangement joins TRBV9 to TRBJ2-1; D is perhaps TRBD1 (5 bases). CDR3 length: 16 amino acids. V was trimmed by 0 bases and J by 0 bases, leaving 10 bases between them. CDR1 and CDR2 from the germline V gene are SGDLS and YYNGEE. The chain's CDR3 is CASSVEAGLSYNEQFF. The CDR3, as DNA: TGTGCCAGCAGCGTAGAGGCAGGGCTCTCCTACAATGAGCAGTTCTTC.

The chain couples TRBV18 to TRBJ1-5; TRBD1 matches at 9 bases. The trim removed 6 bases at V and 4 bases at J, leaving 7 bases unmatched. The V gene's germline CDR1 is KGHSH and CDR2 LQKENI. This CDR3 region has 15 residues. CDR3 coding DNA: TGTGCCAGCTCGCAGGACAGGGGTTTGAATCAGCCCCAGCATTTT. This encodes CASSQDRGLNQPQHF.

The chain uses TRBV2 and TRBJ2-3, with D hard to call. V shed 6 bases and J shed 8 bases, with 12 bases lying between them. Germline CDR1 SNHLY, CDR2 FYNNEI. The length of the CDR3 is 12 residues. CDR3 sequence (DNA): TGTGCCAGCAGCCTGAAATTAGCTACGCAGTATTTT. Its translation: CASSLKLATQYF.

The chain joins TRBV7-8 to TRBJ2-1; 7 bases line up with TRBD2. Trimming took 1 base from V and 9 from J; bases not matched to a gene: 12. The CDR3 is made up of 16 amino acids. Germline V gives CDR1 SGHVS, CDR2 FQNEAQ. This CDR3 reads CASSLETRDYLGEQFF. CDR3 coding DNA: TGTGCCAGCAGCTTAGAGACCCGGGACTACCTCGGTGAGCAGTTCTTC.

The chain is built from TRBV7-2 and TRBJ2-7; perhaps D is TRBD1 or TRBD2 (6 bases each). This CDR3 region has 13 residues. The germline V gene has CDR1 SGHTA and CDR2 FQGNSA. V lost 3 bases, J lost 5 bases, and 11 bases lay in between. CDR3 sequence (DNA): TGTGCCAGCAGCTTTCGGGGGCAGGACGAGCAGTACTTC. Translating gives CASSFRGQDEQYF.

The chain is built from TRBV6-5 and TRBJ2-5; 10 bases align to TRBD2. The CDR3 runs to 15 residues. V shed 7 bases and J 4 bases; nucleotides not matched to a gene: 9. Germline CDR1 is MNHEY and CDR2 is SVGAGI. The chain's CDR3 is CASTTSSGRPETQYF. The CDR3 DNA follows: TGTGCCAGCACCACGAGTAGCGGGAGGCCAGAGACCCAGTACTTC.

The CDR3 here is CASSLSRGGEQYF. CDR3 in DNA: TGTGCCAGCAGTTTATCGAGGGGGGGCGAGCAGTACTTC. The chain has TRBV27 and TRBJ2-7; perhaps TRBD2 as D (7 bases). Between the trimmed V and J ends, which lost 0 bases and 6 bases, there was a span of 9 bases. The CDR3 sequence is 13 residues long. Germline V gene data show CDR1 as MNHEY and CDR2 as SMNVEV (reference sequence).

This chain links TRBV7-2 with TRBJ2-5; no definite D call. Trimming shortened V by 1 base and J by 0 bases, and 3 bases separated the two germline ends. CDR1 is SGHTA and CDR2 is FQGNSA in the germline V gene. The CDR3 consists of 13 residues. As DNA, the CDR3 is TGTGCCAGCAGCTTAGTACACCAAGAGACCCAGTACTTC. As protein: CASSLVHQETQYF.

This clone was recorded a few times. Additional DNA sequences in this sample encode the identical CDR3. The gene calls are TRBV11-2 and TRBJ2-2, with 7 bases fitting TRBD2. Germline V CDR1 and CDR2: SGHAT, FQNNGV. The CDR3 consists of 15 residues. Trimming at V came to 2 bases and at J to 2 bases, leaving 2 bases not matched to a gene. The CDR3 DNA sequence: TGTGCCAGCAGCTTAAGCGGGAAAAACACCGGGGAGCTGTTTTTT. The encoded protein is CASSLSGKNTGELFF.

This clone has just a few counts. The chain links TRBV28 to TRBJ1-1; the D gene is possibly TRBD1 (5 bases). The CDR3 extends over 16 amino acids. CDR1 is MDHEN and CDR2 is SYDVKM in the germline V gene. V lost 1 base and J 1 base, leaving 13 bases between the germline ends. The CDR3 region is CASSLFTRTTNTEAFF. In DNA, the CDR3 is TGTGCCAGCAGTTTATTTACACGGACAACGAACACTGAAGCTTTCTTT. The variable domain in full, completed from reference TRBV28 and TRBJ1-1, reads DVKVTQSSRYLVKRTGEKVFLECVQDMDHENMFWYRQDPGLGLRLIYFSYDVKMKEKGDIPEGYSVSREKKERFSLILESASTNQTSMYLCASSLFTRTTNTEAFFGQGTRLTVV.

The CDR3 loop is CASSLDIYSYEQYF. DNA for the CDR3: TGTGCCAGCAGCCTGGACATCTATTCCTACGAGCAGTACTTC. The chain uses TRBV3-1 (or the pseudogene TRBV3-2) and TRBJ2-7; a possible D gene is TRBD1 (5 bases). This CDR3 has 14 amino acids. Germline V gene lookup returns CDR1 LGHDT and CDR2 YNNKEL (reference sequence). V lost 4 bases and J lost 1, with 11 bases in between.

This clone occurred a few times. J is TRBJ1-1 and V is TRBV2; TRBD1 aligns across 9 bases. V lost 11 bases to trimming and J lost 6 bases; unmatched junction nucleotides: 7. There are 12 residues in the CDR3. The germline CDR1 and CDR2 sequences are SNHLY and FYNNEI. CDR3 sequence reads: CAGGQGRSEAFF. Here the CDR3 DNA reads TGTGCCGGGGGACAGGGTCGGTCTGAAGCTTTCTTT.

V gene TRBV2 combines with J gene TRBJ1-1; D ambiguous. Germline CDR1 is SNHLY and CDR2 is FYNNEI. The CDR3 is 12 residues long. V lost 5 bases and J 3 bases, leaving 7 bases between the germline ends. The CDR3 region is CASSLRDTEAFF. CDR3 nucleotide sequence: TGTGCCAGCAGTCTTCGGGACACTGAAGCTTTCTTT.

The CDR3 is CASSQGRSGNTIYF. The CDR3 DNA reads TGTGCCAGCTCACAGGGGCGCTCTGGAAACACCATATATTTT. The rearrangement joins TRBV18 to TRBJ1-3, with a tentative D call TRBD1 (5 bases). Germline assignment: CDR1 KGHSH and CDR2 LQKENI. The length of the CDR3 is 14 residues. Trimming removed 4 bases from V and 0 bases from J, with 7 bases in between.